Here is one T cell receptor beta chain with its context. The germline gives CDR1 SGDLS, CDR2 YYNGEE. The CDR3 totals 16 residues. V was cut by 0 bases and J by 6 bases, with 15 bases left in between. This specimen belongs to a study of blood T cell repertoires in COVID-19. TCRdb's copy holds only in-frame clones and misses some; the assay was immunoSEQ multiplex PCR. The sample holds 500,000 to 600,000 clones, 70% to 90% seen once. This chain uses TRBV9 with TRBJ2-2, with D possibly matching TRBD1 (5 bases). Sequenced material: peripheral blood. The TCR was taken from a woman aged 50 to 65 with COVID-19, enrolled during active disease. CDR3 loop: CASSVVQVALAGELFF. CDR3 sequence (DNA): TGTGCCAGCAGCGTAGTACAGGTGGCTTTGGCCGGGGAGCTGTTTTTT.